Listed below are T cell receptor beta chains from one sample, sequenced in a study of T cell clones after liver transplantation. Produced via immunoSEQ multiplex PCR; TCRdb's table is partial and in-frame only. The repertoire holds about 51,000 clones, with less than 90% as singletons. The sequencing used CD8+ T cells from blood, collected 12 months after liver transplant. The source of these receptors is a human patient who received a liver transplant. Some T cells may trace back to the graft donor. Both conserved end residues are part of each CDR3.

j_gene,v_gene,CDR3aa
TRBJ1-5,TRBV7-6,CASSLERGFNQPQHF
TRBJ2-7,TRBV6-6,CASSYGGQSYEQYF
TRBJ1-1,TRBV28,CASSIMTGQGEAFF
TRBJ1-5,TRBV27,CASSPTGSNQPQHF
TRBJ2-7,TRBV6-5,CASGQGGTYEQYF
TRBJ2-7,TRBV28,CASSSGQGYEQYF
TRBJ2-7,TRBV4-1,CASSQLFGTGAYEQYF
TRBJ1-2,TRBV5-6,CASSLAVTTGQREGYTF
TRBJ2-3,TRBV27,CASSLLGGGPTDTQYF
TRBJ1-1,TRBV6-4,CASEMGTYTEAFF
TRBJ2-7,TRBV7-6,CASSPSGGMGEQYF
TRBJ1-1,TRBV28,CASSFPWGAGTEAFF
TRBJ2-7,TRBV5-1,CASSLGLYPYEQYF
TRBJ2-7,TRBV6-5,CASSPLSGASYEQYF
TRBJ1-1,TRBV6-5,CASSYAGVNTEAFF
TRBJ1-5,TRBV11-2,CASSSSPDRGGGQAQHF